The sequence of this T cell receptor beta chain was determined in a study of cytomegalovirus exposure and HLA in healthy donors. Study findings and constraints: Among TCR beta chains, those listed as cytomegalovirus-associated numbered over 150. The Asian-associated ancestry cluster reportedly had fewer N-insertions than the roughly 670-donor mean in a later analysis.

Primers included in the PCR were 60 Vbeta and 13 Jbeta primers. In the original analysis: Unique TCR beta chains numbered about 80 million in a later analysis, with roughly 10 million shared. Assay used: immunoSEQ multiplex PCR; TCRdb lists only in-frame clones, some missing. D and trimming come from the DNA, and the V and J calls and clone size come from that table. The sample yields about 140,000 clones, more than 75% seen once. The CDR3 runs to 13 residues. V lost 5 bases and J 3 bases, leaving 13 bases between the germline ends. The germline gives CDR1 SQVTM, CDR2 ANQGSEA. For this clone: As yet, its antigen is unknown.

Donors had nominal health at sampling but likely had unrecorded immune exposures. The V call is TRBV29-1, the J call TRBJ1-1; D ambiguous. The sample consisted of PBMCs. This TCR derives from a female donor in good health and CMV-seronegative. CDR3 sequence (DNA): TGCAGCGTTAACACTATGGGAGACACTGAAGCTTTCTTT. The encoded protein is CSVNTMGDTEAFF.